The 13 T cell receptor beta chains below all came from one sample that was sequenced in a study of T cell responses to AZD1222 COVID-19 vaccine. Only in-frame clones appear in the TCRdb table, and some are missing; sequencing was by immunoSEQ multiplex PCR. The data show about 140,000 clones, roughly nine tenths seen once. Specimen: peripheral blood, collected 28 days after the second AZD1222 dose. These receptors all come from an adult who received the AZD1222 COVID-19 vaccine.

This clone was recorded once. CDR3 in DNA: TGTGCCAGCAGCGCGCAACTGGGACTAGCGCGTGAGGCAGATACGCAGTATTTT. This translates into CASSAQLGLAREADTQYF. The chain couples TRBV7-8 to TRBJ2-3; TRBD2 agrees at 10 bases. The CDR3 has 18 residues. V dropped 5 bases and J dropped 4; count of bases not matched to a gene: 15. The germline V gene encodes CDR1 SGHVS and CDR2 FQNEAQ.

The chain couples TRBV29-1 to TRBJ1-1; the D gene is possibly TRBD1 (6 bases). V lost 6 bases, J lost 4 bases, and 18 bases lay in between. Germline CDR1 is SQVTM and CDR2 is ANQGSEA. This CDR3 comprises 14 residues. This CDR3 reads CSVSQAGVGTEAFF. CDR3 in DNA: TGCAGCGTCTCTCAGGCAGGGGTCGGCACTGAAGCTTTCTTT.

The CDR3 loop is CASSPRGEKSPLHF. CDR3 sequence (DNA): TGTGCCAGCAGCCCGCGGGGAGAGAAATCACCCCTCCACTTT. This chain links TRBV7-9 with TRBJ1-6; no definite D call. Trimming left V 5 bases short and J 10 bases short, with 15 bases between. This CDR3 contains 14 residues. Germline V gene sequence: CDR1 SEHNR, CDR2 FQNEAQ (reference sequence). Complete variable domain (other parts from reference TRBV7-9 and TRBJ1-6): DTGVSQNPRHKITKRGQNVTFRCDPISEHNRLYWYRQTLGQGPEFLTYFQNEAQLEKSRLLSDRFSAERPKGSFSTLEIQRTEQGDSAMYLCASSPRGEKSPLHFGNGTRLTVT.

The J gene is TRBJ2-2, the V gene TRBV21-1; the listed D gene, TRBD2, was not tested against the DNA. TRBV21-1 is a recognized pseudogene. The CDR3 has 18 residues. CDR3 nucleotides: TGTGCCAGCCTAACCCTAACTAAACGAGGGTCCTCCACCGGGGAGCTGTTTTTT. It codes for CASLTLTKRGSSTGELFF.

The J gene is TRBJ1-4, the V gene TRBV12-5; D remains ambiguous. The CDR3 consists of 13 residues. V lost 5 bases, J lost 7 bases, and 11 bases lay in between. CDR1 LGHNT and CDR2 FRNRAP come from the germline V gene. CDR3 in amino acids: CASGPALGEKLFF. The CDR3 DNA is TGTGCTAGTGGTCCGGCCCTTGGTGAAAAACTGTTTTTT.

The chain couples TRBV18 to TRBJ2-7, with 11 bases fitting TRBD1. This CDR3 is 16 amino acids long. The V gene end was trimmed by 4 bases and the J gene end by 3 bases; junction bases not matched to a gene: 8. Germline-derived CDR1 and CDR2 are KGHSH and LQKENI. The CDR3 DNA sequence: TGTGCCAGCTCACGGGGACAGGGGGGAAAAGTCTACGAGCAGTACTTC. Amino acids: CASSRGQGGKVYEQYF.

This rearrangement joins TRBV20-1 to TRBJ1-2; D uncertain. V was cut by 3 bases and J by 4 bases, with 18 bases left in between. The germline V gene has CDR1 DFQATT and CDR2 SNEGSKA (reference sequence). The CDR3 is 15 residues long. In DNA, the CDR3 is TGCAGTGCTAGTGAGGCGGGAAGTGAGGGCTATGGCTACACCTTC. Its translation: CSASEAGSEGYGYTF.

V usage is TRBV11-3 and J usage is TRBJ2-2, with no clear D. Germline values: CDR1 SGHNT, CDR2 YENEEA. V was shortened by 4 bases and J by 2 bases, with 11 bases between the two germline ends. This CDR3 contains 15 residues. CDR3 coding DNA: TGTGCCAGCAGCTCCCCATTCGAAAACACCGGGGAGCTGTTTTTT. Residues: CASSSPFENTGELFF.

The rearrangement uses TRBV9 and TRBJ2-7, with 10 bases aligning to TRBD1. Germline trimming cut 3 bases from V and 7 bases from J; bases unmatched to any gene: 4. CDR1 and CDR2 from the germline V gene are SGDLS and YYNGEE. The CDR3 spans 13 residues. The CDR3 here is CASSEGQGLEQYF. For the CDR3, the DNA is TGTGCCAGCAGCGAGGGACAGGGGCTTGAGCAGTACTTC.

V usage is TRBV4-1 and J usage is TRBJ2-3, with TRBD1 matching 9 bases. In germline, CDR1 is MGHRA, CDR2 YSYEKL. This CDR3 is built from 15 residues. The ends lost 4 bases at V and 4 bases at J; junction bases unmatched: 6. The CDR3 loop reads CASSPRDRVPDTQYF. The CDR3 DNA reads TGCGCCAGCAGCCCCCGGGACAGGGTACCAGATACGCAGTATTTT.

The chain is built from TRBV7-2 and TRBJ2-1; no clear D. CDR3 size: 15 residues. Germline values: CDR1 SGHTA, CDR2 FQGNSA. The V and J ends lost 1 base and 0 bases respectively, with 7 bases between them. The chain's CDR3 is CASSLVVPSYNEQFF. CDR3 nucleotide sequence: TGTGCCAGCAGCTTAGTTGTTCCCTCCTACAATGAGCAGTTCTTC.

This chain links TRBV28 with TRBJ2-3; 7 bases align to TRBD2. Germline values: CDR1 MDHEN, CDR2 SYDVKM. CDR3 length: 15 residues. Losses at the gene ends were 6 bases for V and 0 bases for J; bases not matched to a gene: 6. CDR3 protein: CASSPSGTSTDTQYF. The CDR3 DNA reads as TGTGCCAGCAGCCCTAGCGGCACTAGCACAGATACGCAGTATTTT.

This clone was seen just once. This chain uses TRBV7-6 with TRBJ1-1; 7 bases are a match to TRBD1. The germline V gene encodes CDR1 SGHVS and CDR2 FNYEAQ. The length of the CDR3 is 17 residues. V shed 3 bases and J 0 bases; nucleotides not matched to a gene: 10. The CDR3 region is CASSFRDRRYMNTEAFF. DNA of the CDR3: TGTGCCAGCAGCTTCCGGGACAGAAGATACATGAACACTGAAGCTTTCTTT.